This T cell receptor beta chain appears in the sequencing data of a study of CD8 T cells in ankylosing spondylitis. General observations from the study: Characteristic of ankylosing spondylitis blood, it appeared, was a TCR beta motif comprising about 8 highly homologous variants. There was reportedly significant enrichment of clones that were disease-linked in matched ankylosing spondylitis synovial fluid. Disease-linked clones were CD8+ and relatively rare in peripheral blood.

This clonotype was observed at least ten times. Its antigen remains unknown. V dropped 1 base and J dropped 6; count of bases not matched to a gene: 8. The CDR3 sequence is 14 residues long. The germline gives CDR1 SQVTM, CDR2 ANQGSEA. Quantitative 5'-RACE with molecular barcodes was used to make the TCR beta libraries. TCRdb re-analysed the 5' RACE reads in MiXCR, keeping a single row per CDR3 protein. Among 500,000 to 650,000 distinct CDR3 sequences listed, approximately 5% were seen once. This clonotype originated in a male donor with ankylosing spondylitis. Input material: blood, either unsorted or a sorted T cell fraction (not recorded which). The V gene is TRBV29-1, the J gene TRBJ1-2; 7 bases match TRBD1. CDR3 sequence (DNA): TGCAGCGTTGAAGTTGGAGGGGGCTACGATGGCTACACCTTC. It translates to CSVEVGGGYDGYTF.